The clone carrying this T cell receptor (beta chain) was detected only a few times. Antigen unknown. TCRdb processed the reads anew with MiXCR; each CDR3 protein has one entry. The table lists 150,000 to 200,000 distinct CDR3 sequences, approximately 20% of them singletons. The data were obtained in a study of T cell repertoires in cytomegalovirus infection. Whole-study results and caveats: Carriers of CMV and the relevant HLA type were discriminated by public TCR beta frequency. HLA-C-restricted, CMV-specific TCR beta clonotypes were dominant ex vivo.

Sequencing was done on a sample of PBMCs. The receptor comes from a human donor in good health (CMV status not recorded). Some clones in this sample may be carry-over from other donors' samples.

The CDR3 bases are TGCAGTGCTAGAGATGGGCAGGTCTCTGGAAACACCATATATTTT. Translated: CSARDGQVSGNTIYF. The genes are TRBV20-1 and TRBJ1-3; D is ambiguous. Trimming left V 0 bases short and J 0 bases short, with 9 bases between. Per germline, CDR1 DFQATT and CDR2 SNEGSKA (reference sequence). There are 15 residues in the CDR3.